Each of the 10 T cell receptor beta chains below was sequenced from the same sample in a study of breast tumors, draining lymph nodes, adjacent tissues. TCRdb re-called the multiplex PCR reads through MiXCR, storing one row per CDR3 protein. The sample yields fewer than 30,000 distinct CDR3 sequences, roughly three quarters seen once. The material sequenced was tumor-adjacent breast tissue. These receptor sequences come from a female donor with breast cancer. Some clones in this sample may be carry-over from other donors' samples.

This clonotype was observed a few times. V usage is TRBV7-9 and J usage is TRBJ1-4; 9 positions agree with TRBD1. CDR1 and CDR2 (germline): SEHNR, FQNEAQ (reference sequence). The CDR3 covers 16 residues. The ends lost 3 bases at V and 5 bases at J; junction bases unmatched: 7. CDR3 sequence: CASSLGQGQRNEKLFF. In nucleotides, the CDR3 is TGTGCCAGCAGCTTGGGACAGGGACAGAGAAATGAAAAACTGTTTTTT.

The chain uses TRBV24-1 and TRBJ2-1; TRBD1 aligns across 9 bases. V shed 8 bases, J shed 9 bases, and the junction held 7 bases outside the gene matches. The CDR3 loop spans 13 amino acids. Germline CDR1 reads KGHDR; CDR2 reads SFDVKD. In DNA form, the CDR3 reads TGTGCCACCAAGGGGACAGGGTTATCTGAGCAGTTCTTC. Translated, it gives CATKGTGLSEQFF.

This sequence joins TRBV20-1 and TRBJ2-7; 7 bases line up with TRBD2. The germline gives CDR1 DFQATT, CDR2 SNEGSKA (reference sequence). J gave up 2 bases and V 5 bases, and 9 bases lay outside the gene matches. The CDR3 length is 14 residues. CDR3 nucleotide sequence: TGCAGTGCTCGACCACTGGGGGGGACCTACGAGCAGTACTTC. This translates into CSARPLGGTYEQYF.

This clonotype was seen only once. The chain joins TRBV6-5 to TRBJ1-4, with D unclear. V lost 0 bases, J lost 5 bases, and 7 bases lay in between. Germline values: CDR1 MNHEY, CDR2 SVGAGI. This CDR3 contains 14 residues. CDR3 nucleotide sequence: TGTGCCAGCAGTTACTCGGGTCAGAATGAAAAACTGTTTTTT. Amino acid sequence: CASSYSGQNEKLFF.

The rearrangement links TRBV19 to TRBJ1-5, with 7 nucleotides matching TRBD1. J lost 2 bases, V lost 5 bases, and 3 bases had no gene match. The CDR3 is 14 residues long. Germline assignment: CDR1 LNHDA and CDR2 SQIVND (reference sequence). CDR3 nucleotides: TGTGCCAGTAGTGCAGACAGGGGCAATCAGCCCCAGCATTTT. Translation gives CASSADRGNQPQHF. Supplemented by reference TRBV19 and TRBJ1-5, the full variable domain reads DGGITQSPKYLFRKEGQNVTLSCEQNLNHDAMYWYRQDPGQGLRLIYYSQIVNDFQKGDIAEGYSVSREKKESFPLTVTSAQKNPTAFYLCASSADRGNQPQHFGDGTRLSIL.

The V and J genes are TRBV19 and TRBJ2-1; D is unresolved. V lost 5 bases and J 7 bases, leaving 9 bases between the germline ends. The CDR3 has 12 amino acids. The germline CDR1 and CDR2 sequences are LNHDA and SQIVND (reference sequence). CDR3 in amino acids: CASSSLANEQFF. As DNA, the CDR3 is TGTGCCAGTAGTTCCCTGGCAAATGAGCAGTTCTTC.

Judged by abundance, this clonotype is medium-sized. The rearrangement joins TRBV5-1 to TRBJ2-1, with TRBD2 matching 9 bases. CDR3 length: 15 residues. V lost 3 bases, J lost 5 bases, and 6 bases stayed unmatched. Per germline, CDR1 SGHRS and CDR2 YFSETQ. The CDR3 spells CASSSGLAPNNEQFF. The CDR3 nucleotides read TGCGCCAGCAGCTCGGGACTAGCACCAAACAATGAGCAGTTCTTC.

The chain links TRBV20-1 to TRBJ2-1; no definite D call. The V gene lost 0 bases and the J gene lost 4 bases, with 10 bases spanning the gap. Germline-derived CDR1 and CDR2 are DFQATT and SNEGSKA (reference sequence). This CDR3 has 14 amino acids. The CDR3 bases are TGCAGTGCTAGAGAACAGACCCCTTACAATGAGCAGTTCTTC. Protein sequence: CSAREQTPYNEQFF.

The chain joins TRBV5-1 to TRBJ2-3, with 7 nucleotides matching TRBD1. The CDR3 spans 14 residues. CDR1 is SGHRS and CDR2 is YFSETQ in the germline V gene. Germline trimming cut 3 bases from V and 4 bases from J; bases unmatched to any gene: 5. CDR3 protein: CASSSTGFADTQYF. DNA of the CDR3: TGCGCCAGCAGCTCGACAGGGTTCGCAGATACGCAGTATTTT. The full variable domain, completed using reference TRBV5-1 and TRBJ2-3, is KAGVTQTPRYLIKTRGQQVTLSCSPISGHRSVSWYQQTPGQGLQFLFEYFSETQRNKGNFPGRFSGRQFSNSRSEMNVSTLELGDSALYLCASSSTGFADTQYFGPGTRLTVL.

The J gene is TRBJ2-1, the V gene TRBV12-3 or TRBV12-4, with 9 bases lining up with TRBD2. Trimming cost V 6 bases and J 6 bases; bases outside gene matches: 6. The CDR3 loop spans 14 amino acids. The CDR3 DNA reads as TGTGCCAGCAGAAGCGGGAGGCGGGGCAATGAGCAGTTCTTC. Protein: CASRSGRRGNEQFF.